These T cell receptor beta chains were read from a single sample in a study of blood T cell repertoires in COVID-19. The table came from immunoSEQ multiplex PCR; TCRdb's copy has only in-frame clones and leaves some out. The data contain around 250,000 clones, around 83% of them seen just once; the ten biggest clones take up more than 1.5%. The material sequenced was peripheral blood. The receptors come from a woman between 40 and 55 years old who had recovered from COVID-19. Each CDR3 is given with its conserved first and last residue. A D gene is named only where the DNA matches it firmly. A clone size is listed for some rows: how often the clone was seen (once, few, many), or a class if it is expanded.

CDR3nt	CDR3aa	v_gene	j_gene	len	abundance	d_gene
TGTGCCAGCAGCTTGGACAGAGCCGAGCAGTACTTC	CASSLDRAEQYF	TRBV7-8	TRBJ2-7	12	NA	NA
TGTGCCAGTAGTATACGGGACAGGGGACACGAGCAGTACTTC	CASSIRDRGHEQYF	TRBV19	TRBJ2-7	14	NA	TRBD1
TGTGCCTGGAGTAAAACCCTCAGACAGGATACGCAGTATTTT	CAWSKTLRQDTQYF	TRBV30	TRBJ2-3	14	NA	NA
TGTGCCAGCAGCCAAGTAAAACATTACAATGAGCAGTTCTTC	CASSQVKHYNEQFF	TRBV3-1/TRBV3-2	TRBJ2-1	14	NA	NA
TGCAGCGCAAGGGGGAGAACCGGGGAGCTGTTTTTT	CSARGRTGELFF	TRBV29-1	TRBJ2-2	12	few	NA
TGCGCCAGCAGCTTTGACAGGCGGGCTAATGAAAAACTGTTTTTT	CASSFDRRANEKLFF	TRBV5-1	TRBJ1-4	15	NA	NA
TGTGCCAGCAGTGTCGTACCCGCCACCGGGAAGATTAACTTT	CASSVVPATGKINF	TRBV2	TRBJ1-6	14	NA	NA
TGTGCCAGCAGCCAAGCCGAGGATACGCAGTATTTT	CASSQAEDTQYF	TRBV11-3	TRBJ2-3	12	once	NA
TGTGCCAGCCAGATAGGGGTGAACACTGAAGCTTTCTTT	CASQIGVNTEAFF	TRBV6-5	TRBJ1-1	13	NA	NA
TGTGCCAGCAGCTTAGGTCGGGGATTCTCTGGAAACACCATATATTTT	CASSLGRGFSGNTIYF	TRBV7-3	TRBJ1-3	16	once	NA
TGCGCCAGCAGCTCCCCAGGGACTGCTGGAAACACCATATATTTT	CASSSPGTAGNTIYF	TRBV10-2	TRBJ1-3	15	NA	NA
TGTGCCAGCAGAGCGATGGGGACAGGGAGCTACGAGCAGTACTTC	CASRAMGTGSYEQYF	TRBV2	TRBJ2-7	15	NA	TRBD1
TGTGCCAGCAGTTCCCAAGGGGGAAACTATGGCTACACCTTC	CASSSQGGNYGYTF	TRBV27	TRBJ1-2	14	NA	NA
TGTGCCAGCAGCCCCAGTGAAGCGGGGATTTGGGGGACCCAGTACTTC	CASSPSEAGIWGTQYF	TRBV11-2	TRBJ2-5	16	NA	TRBD2
TGTGCCAGCAGCGTAGGGAGGGCAGGGCGCGGCTACACCTTC	CASSVGRAGRGYTF	TRBV9	TRBJ1-2	14	NA	NA
TGCGCCAGCAGCAGGACAGGGAATTCCTACGAGCAGTACTTC	CASSRTGNSYEQYF	TRBV5-1	TRBJ2-7	14	NA	TRBD1
TGCGCCAGCAGCACCGGGACTGAAGCCGGGGAGCTGTTTTTT	CASSTGTEAGELFF	TRBV5-1	TRBJ2-2	14	NA	NA
TGTGCCAGGGGCCAAGACCGATGGGGACACAAAGAAGCGAACACCGGGGAGCTGTTTTTT	CARGQDRWGHKEANTGELFF	TRBV19	TRBJ2-2	20	NA	NA
TGTGCCAGCAGCGTAGGATGGCGGGAGACCCAGTACTTC	CASSVGWRETQYF	TRBV9	TRBJ2-5	13	NA	NA
TGTGCCAGCAGCCAATATGGGGCGGTGTCCTACGAGCAGTACTTC	CASSQYGAVSYEQYF	TRBV3-1/TRBV3-2	TRBJ2-7	15	many	NA
TGCGCCAGCAGCCACCCGGGACAGGGAGGGACTGAAGCTTTCTTT	CASSHPGQGGTEAFF	TRBV4-1	TRBJ1-1	15	NA	TRBD1
TGTGCCAGTTCCCGTCCGGGACAGGGTCGCTTAGCTTTCTTT	CASSRPGQGRLAFF	TRBV19	TRBJ1-1	14	NA	TRBD1
TGCGCCAGCAGCCGGCCCTTAGAAGACTACTCTGGGGCCAACGTCCTGACTTTC	CASSRPLEDYSGANVLTF	TRBV4-1	TRBJ2-6	18	NA	NA
TGTGCCAGCAGCTTAGGGACTCCCGGGACTAGCCTAGATACGCAGTATTTT	CASSLGTPGTSLDTQYF	TRBV7-2	TRBJ2-3	17	NA	TRBD2
TGTGCCAGCAGCTTGGACAGGGGAAACACCATATATTTT	CASSLDRGNTIYF	TRBV7-9	TRBJ1-3	13	NA	TRBD1
TGTGCCAGTAGTCGGGTCCCTCCCGAGACCCAGTACTTC	CASSRVPPETQYF	TRBV19	TRBJ2-5	13	NA	NA
TGTGCCAGCAGCCCGACTACTCCTGGAAACACCATATATTTT	CASSPTTPGNTIYF	TRBV2	TRBJ1-3	14	NA	NA
TGTGCCAGCAGCGTCGACAGGCACAATGAGCAGTTCTTC	CASSVDRHNEQFF	TRBV9	TRBJ2-1	13	few	NA
TGTGCCAGCAGCTCGCTCGGGGAGACCCAGTACTTC	CASSSLGETQYF	TRBV7-9	TRBJ2-5	12	NA	NA